The next 10 T cell receptor beta chains were all read from a single sample in a study of T cell responses to AZD1222 COVID-19 vaccine. Measured with immunoSEQ multiplex PCR; TCRdb has only the in-frame clones, and not every one. The table records fewer than 150,000 clones, around 89% of them present only once. Here the sequenced sample was peripheral blood, taken 28 days after the second AZD1222 dose. Every receptor here comes from an adult who received the AZD1222 COVID-19 vaccine.

The J gene is TRBJ2-3, the V gene TRBV4-1; D unclear. The CDR3 extends over 15 amino acids. With 4 bases removed from V and 2 bases from J, the gap between germline ends came to 13 bases. Germline CDR1 MGHRA, CDR2 YSYEKL. For the CDR3, the DNA is TGCGCCAGCAGCCCGTTCCCTGGCCCCACAGATACGCAGTATTTT. Translation: CASSPFPGPTDTQYF.

The genes are TRBV18 and TRBJ1-5; possibly TRBD1 for D (5 bases). CDR1 KGHSH and CDR2 LQKENI come from the germline V gene. This CDR3 has 13 amino acids. V lost 4 bases, J lost 4 bases, and 8 bases lay in between. CDR3 DNA: TGTGCCAGCTCACACGACAGAAATCAGCCCCAGCATTTT. This codes for CASSHDRNQPQHF.

The chain combines TRBV7-2 with TRBJ2-1; 7 bases map to TRBD1. Trimming at V came to 3 bases and at J to 4 bases, leaving 6 bases not matched to a gene. CDR3 length: 15 amino acids. Germline V lookup: CDR1 SGHTA, CDR2 FQGNSA. The CDR3 here is CASSLVTGEYNEQFF. The CDR3, as DNA: TGTGCCAGCAGCTTGGTTACAGGGGAATACAATGAGCAGTTCTTC.

V and J are TRBV1 and TRBJ2-2; the table names TRBD2, a call not compared with the DNA. TRBV1 is reported as a pseudogene. This CDR3 is 17 amino acids long. The CDR3 sequence is CTSGTTRGGANTGELFF. The CDR3 DNA follows: TGCACCAGCGGAACGACTCGCGGGGGGGCCAATACCGGGGAGCTGTTTTTT.

This chain connects TRBV7-2 to TRBJ1-1, with 7 bases aligning to TRBD1. Germline V gene sequence: CDR1 SGHTA, CDR2 FQGNSA. CDR3 length equals 15 residues. V was pared by 3 bases and J by 1 base, with 5 bases of the junction left unmatched. This CDR3 is CASSFRTGENTEAFF. The CDR3 region has the DNA TGTGCCAGCAGCTTTCGGACAGGCGAGAACACTGAAGCTTTCTTT.

In its sample, this clone was seen once. The chain carries TRBV6-5 and TRBJ1-3; maybe TRBD1 (6 bases). The germline gives CDR1 MNHEY, CDR2 SVGAGI. V lost 6 bases, J lost 1 base, and 13 bases lay in between. The CDR3 contains 15 residues. CDR3 amino acids: CASRPQGQSGNTIYF. CDR3 in DNA: TGTGCCAGCAGGCCTCAGGGACAATCTGGAAACACCATATATTTT.

The chain couples TRBV7-6 to TRBJ1-3; no firm D call. The CDR3 extends over 17 amino acids. The germline gives CDR1 SGHVS, CDR2 FNYEAQ. The ends were cut back, 0 bases at V and 0 bases at J, with 12 bases in the middle. DNA of the CDR3: TGTGCCAGCAGCTTAGCGGGAGCTGGAAGCTCTGGAAACACCATATATTTT. Translated, it gives CASSLAGAGSSGNTIYF.

In DNA form, the CDR3 reads TGTGCCAGTAGTGTGCCCCTGAACACTGAAGCTTTCTTT. Amino acids: CASSVPLNTEAFF. The chain couples TRBV19 to TRBJ1-1; D gene unclear. V dropped 5 bases and J dropped 0 bases, with 7 bases sitting between them. The germline gives CDR1 LNHDA, CDR2 SQIVND (reference sequence). The CDR3 is 13 residues long.

This clone was seen once. The chain carries TRBV13 and TRBJ2-1; D possibly corresponds to TRBD1 (5 bases). V was cut by 5 bases and J by 9 bases, with 11 bases left in between. The CDR3 is 12 amino acids. Germline CDR1 reads PRHDT; CDR2 reads FYEKMQ (reference sequence). The CDR3 DNA sequence: TGTGCCAGCAGCACCCAGGGTGGTGAGCAGTTCTTC. Amino acids: CASSTQGGEQFF.

CDR3 loop: CASSAGGEFSPLHF. CDR3 bases: TGTGCCAGCAGTGCAGGGGGGGAATTTTCACCCCTCCACTTT. The rearrangement links TRBV2 to TRBJ1-6; 7 bases fit TRBD1. V was clipped by 4 bases and J by 9 bases; unmatched bases: 6. In germline, CDR1 is SNHLY, CDR2 FYNNEI. The CDR3 is 14 residues long.